This T cell receptor (beta chain) was documented in a study of graft-versus-host responses after intestinal transplantation. As for the study in general: Recipients had multivisceral, liver-intestinal, or isolated intestinal transplants. All recipients got anti-thymocyte globulin induction, then tacrolimus and steroids for approximately 3 years. Study-level findings and limits: HvG clone declines early post-transplant were associated with peak circulating GvH levels. The recipient marrow held GvH clones, and some of them showed up first in ileum or blood.

TCRdb's table, derived via immunoSEQ multiplex PCR, lists solely in-frame clones and lacks some. The sample has nearly 45,000 clones, roughly 90% seen once; the top ten hold approximately 4.7%. About this clone itself: As yet, its antigen is unknown.

The sequence came from a human patient who received an intestinal transplant, so some T cells may come from the graft donor. Sequenced material: PBMCs, taken 524 days after transplant.

CDR3: CASSLWQENTEAFF. CDR3 DNA: TGTGCCAGCAGTTTGTGGCAGGAGAACACTGAAGCTTTCTTT. The chain has TRBV28 and TRBJ1-1; D is ambiguous. CDR3 length: 14 residues. Trimming left V 3 bases short and J 1 base short, with 9 bases between. The germline CDR1 and CDR2 sequences are MDHEN and SYDVKM.